This note documents a single T cell receptor beta chain sequence. Per the original data handling: Scientists estimated how many nucleated cells there were by amplifying reference gene primers. The repertoire was sequenced with immunoSEQ multiplex PCR; TCRdb's copy has only in-frame clones and lacks some. V, J and clone size reflect that table, while D and trimming were determined from the DNA. This table holds a few hundred thousand clones, 70% to 90% found once. This entry is derived from a study of blood T cell repertoires in COVID-19. The germline V gene encodes CDR1 MGHDK and CDR2 SYGVNS. The CDR3 extends over 16 amino acids. The V end was cut by 2 bases, the J end by 8 bases, with 18 bases between.

The sequence came from a woman in her forties or fifties who had been exposed to COVID-19. The sequencing input was PBMCs or T cells enriched from blood (not recorded which). This chain uses TRBV25-1 with TRBJ1-4; TRBD1 might be the D (5 bases). CDR3 protein: CASSETLGQSLEKLFF. CDR3 DNA: TGTGCCAGCAGTGAAACCTTGGGGCAATCGCTAGAAAAACTGTTTTTT. Complete variable domain (other parts from reference TRBV25-1 and TRBJ1-4): EADIYQTPRYLVIGTGKKITLECSQTMGHDKMYWYQQDPGMELHLIHYSYGVNSTEKGDLSSESTVSRIRTEHFPLTLESARPSHTSQYLCASSETLGQSLEKLFFGSGTQLSVL.